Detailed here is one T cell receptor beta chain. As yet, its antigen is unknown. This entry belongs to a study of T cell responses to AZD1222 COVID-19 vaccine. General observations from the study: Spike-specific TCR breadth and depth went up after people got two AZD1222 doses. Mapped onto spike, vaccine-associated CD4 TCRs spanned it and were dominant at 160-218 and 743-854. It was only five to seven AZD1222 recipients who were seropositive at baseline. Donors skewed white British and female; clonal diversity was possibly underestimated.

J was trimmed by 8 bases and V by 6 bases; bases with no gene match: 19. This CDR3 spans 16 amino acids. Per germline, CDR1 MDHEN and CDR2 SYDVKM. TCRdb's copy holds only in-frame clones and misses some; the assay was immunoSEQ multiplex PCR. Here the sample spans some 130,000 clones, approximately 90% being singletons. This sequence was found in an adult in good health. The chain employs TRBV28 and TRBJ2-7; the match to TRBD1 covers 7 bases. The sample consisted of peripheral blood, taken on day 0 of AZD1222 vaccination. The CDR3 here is CASRTPGQGDPHKQYF. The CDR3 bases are TGTGCCAGCAGGACCCCGGGCCAGGGGGACCCTCACAAGCAGTACTTC.